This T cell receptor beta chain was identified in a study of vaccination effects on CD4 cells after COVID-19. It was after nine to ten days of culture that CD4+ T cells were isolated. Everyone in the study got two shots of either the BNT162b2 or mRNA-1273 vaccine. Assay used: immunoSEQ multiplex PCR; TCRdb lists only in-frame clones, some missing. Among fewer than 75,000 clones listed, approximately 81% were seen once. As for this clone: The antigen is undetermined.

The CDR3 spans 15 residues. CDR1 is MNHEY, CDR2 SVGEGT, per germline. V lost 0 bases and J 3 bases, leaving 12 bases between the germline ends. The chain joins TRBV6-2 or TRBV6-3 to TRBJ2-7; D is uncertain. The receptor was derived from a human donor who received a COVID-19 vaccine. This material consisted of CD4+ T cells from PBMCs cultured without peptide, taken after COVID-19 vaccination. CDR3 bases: TGTGCCAGCAGTTACTCCGGACGGGCCAACTACGAGCAGTACTTC. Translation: CASSYSGRANYEQYF.